Listed below are T cell receptor beta chains from one sample, sequenced in a study of T-cell memory formation after mild COVID-19. TCRdb analysed the 5' RACE reads with MiXCR anew, one entry per CDR3 protein. The table shows just over 350,000 distinct CDR3 sequences, with around an eighth occurring only once. Sequencing was done on a sample of PBMCs or a T cell subset sorted from them (not recorded which). These receptors all come from a man between 18 and 29 years old who had mild COVID-19 (a few samples of this study predate the infection). Cell type and time point are not known. CDR3s leave out the opening cysteine and the closing phenylalanine or tryptophan. The D gene is left open where the match is weak. A clone size is listed for some rows: how often the clone was seen (once, few, many), or a class if it is expanded.

j_call clone_size d_call v_call cdr3_aa
TRBJ2-1 few TRBD2 TRBV19 ASSSGLAGLYNEQF
TRBJ2-7 . TRBD1 TRBV5-6 ASGIDRGQHEQY
TRBJ1-2 . . TRBV4-2 ASSQNHGGANYGYT
TRBJ2-5 many TRBD2 TRBV3-1 ASSLGGWTSGREQETQY
TRBJ1-3 few . TRBV6-5 ASSIRGAGNTIY
TRBJ2-2 few TRBD2 TRBV7-9 ASSSTSGAGELF
TRBJ2-2 many . TRBV7-9 ASSTQGNTGELF
TRBJ1-1 few TRBD1 TRBV4-1 ASSQADRVMNTEAF
TRBJ2-2 few TRBD1 TRBV5-1 ASSSPGTGATGELF
TRBJ1-1 few . TRBV29-1 SVVERNTEAF
TRBJ2-7 many TRBD2 TRBV20-1 SASRGGWSEQY
TRBJ1-5 . TRBD1 TRBV7-2 ASSLVGTGNQPQH
TRBJ2-6 . TRBD1 TRBV7-3 ASSSRTGAGANVLT
TRBJ2-6 . . TRBV14 ASSQDPLRTRAPLLANVLT
TRBJ2-5 few TRBD2 TRBV7-2 ASSLTAGGSIETQY
TRBJ2-5 few . TRBV6-5 ASSPTGEETQY
TRBJ2-3 many TRBD1 TRBV5-1 ASSSGQGSDTQY
TRBJ2-2 few TRBD2 TRBV6-5 ASGTRAAGELF
TRBJ1-6 . . TRBV7-9 ASSFGADNSPLH
TRBJ1-1 few . TRBV21-1 ASTLKIREAF
TRBJ2-3 . TRBD2 TRBV4-3 ASSTSGEPITRY
TRBJ2-5 . TRBD2 TRBV7-6 ASSLMAGGTLQETQY
TRBJ1-1 . . TRBV10-3 AISESPGVNSEAF
TRBJ2-5 many TRBD1 TRBV15 ATSKLQGSETQY
TRBJ2-7 . . TRBV27 ASSWTGSGDEQY
TRBJ2-6 . . TRBV9 ASSVDGGAGGANVLT
TRBJ1-6 many TRBD1 TRBV20-1 SAPGQGESSPLH
TRBJ2-2 . . TRBV7-8 ASSLSPSNDFAGNTGELF
TRBJ1-2 few TRBD1 TRBV5-1 ASSSTGGRPYGYT